This T cell receptor beta chain was observed in a study of Ad26.COV2.S vaccination and SARS-CoV-2 variants. Study-level information: The donor belonged to the COV1001 Ad26.COV2.S trial arm. The authors gave Ad26.COV2.S intramuscularly, either once or twice 56 days apart.

A word on this clone: Its antigen is as yet unknown.

Study-wide results and caveats: Those who received vaccine or placebo ended up with similar non-spike TCR breadth.

Treatment noted: some 20 received Ad26.COV2.S at low or high dose, single or two shots; roughly 5 received placebo; per-sample allocation not given. At day 63 after the first vaccine or placebo injection, samples were drawn. This CDR3 has 15 residues. V dropped 1 base and J dropped 8 bases, with 14 bases sitting between them. The germline gives CDR1 KGHSH, CDR2 LQKENI. Profiling relied on immunoSEQ multiplex PCR, and the TCRdb table lists in-frame clones only, not all of them. The data contain fewer than 800,000 clones, around 90% of them singletons. The sequence was collected from a person aged 18 to 65 who received the Ad26.COV2.S COVID-19 vaccine or a placebo. This chain uses TRBV18 with TRBJ1-4, with unresolved D. This specimen consisted of peripheral blood, obtained in a trial of Ad26.COV2.S vaccine versus placebo. The CDR3 DNA sequence: TGTGCCAGCTCACCACGTGACGGGCTTGGGGAAAAACTGTTTTTT. Its protein is CASSPRDGLGEKLFF.